Included here is one TCR beta chain sequence, with context. With constant-segment primers, 5'RACE yielded cDNA libraries of TCR alpha and TCR beta that carried sample barcodes and UMIs. TCRdb reprocessed the 5' RACE reads via MiXCR and lists one record per CDR3 protein. The data contain about 440,000 distinct CDR3 sequences, 20% of them singletons. This sample is part of a study of T-cell memory formation after mild COVID-19. From germline, CDR1 is KGHDR and CDR2 SFDVKD. Trimming stripped 4 bases from V and 5 bases from J, with 7 bases between. This CDR3 region has 13 residues. The chain links TRBV24-1 to TRBJ2-2, with D hard to call. Sequences were obtained from PBMCs or a T cell subset sorted from them (not recorded which). The sequence came from an adult woman who had mild COVID-19 (a few samples of this study predate the infection). Cell type and time point are not known. The CDR3 is CATSENWTGELFF. As DNA, the CDR3 is TGTGCCACCAGTGAGAATTGGACCGGGGAGCTGTTTTTT.